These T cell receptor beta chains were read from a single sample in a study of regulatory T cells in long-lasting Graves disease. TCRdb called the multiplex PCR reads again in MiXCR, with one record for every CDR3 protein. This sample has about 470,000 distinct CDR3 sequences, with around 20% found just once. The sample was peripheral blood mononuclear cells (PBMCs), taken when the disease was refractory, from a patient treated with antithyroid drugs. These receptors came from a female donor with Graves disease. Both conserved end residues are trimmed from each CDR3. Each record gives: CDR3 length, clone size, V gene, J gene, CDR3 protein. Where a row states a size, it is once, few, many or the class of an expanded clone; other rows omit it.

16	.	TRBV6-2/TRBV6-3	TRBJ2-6	ASSYSTQGLSGANVLT
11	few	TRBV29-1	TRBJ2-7	SVSGTGGYEQY
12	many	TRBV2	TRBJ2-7	ASSAAGTTYEQY
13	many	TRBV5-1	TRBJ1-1	ASSLDGTGNTEAF
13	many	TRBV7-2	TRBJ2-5	ASSLSGRASKTQY
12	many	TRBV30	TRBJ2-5	AWSVLAGQETQY
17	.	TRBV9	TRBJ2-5	ASSGSGTSGRGGQETQY
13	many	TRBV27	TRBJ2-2	ASSPRTGRDGELF
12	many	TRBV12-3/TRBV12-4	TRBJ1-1	ASRHTGTNTEAF
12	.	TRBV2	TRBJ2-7	ASRLAGDYYEQY
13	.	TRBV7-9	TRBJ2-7	ASSRTGMGTYEQY
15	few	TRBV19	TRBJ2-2	ASSLSTSGSTTGELF
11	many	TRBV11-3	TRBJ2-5	ASSEMGAGTQY
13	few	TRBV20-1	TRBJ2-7	SAIDLVSATYEQY
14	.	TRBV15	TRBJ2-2	ATSRGIAGPTGELF
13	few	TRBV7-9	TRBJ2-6	ASSLWDRGPNVLT
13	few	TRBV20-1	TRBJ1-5	SATDSPYSNQPQH
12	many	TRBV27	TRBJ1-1	ASSPRIANTEAF
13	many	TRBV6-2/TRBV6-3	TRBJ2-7	ASRSSRTTLGEQY
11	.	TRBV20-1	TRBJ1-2	SARELAGEGYT
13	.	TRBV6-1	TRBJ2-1	ASITTGPGSNEQF
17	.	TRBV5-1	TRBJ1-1	ASSLGGSGTGVSNTEAF
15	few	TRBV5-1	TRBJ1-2	ASSLARYNRGGYGYT
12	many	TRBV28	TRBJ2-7	ASSSPPLAHEQY
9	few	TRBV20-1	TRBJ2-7	SAGDLYEQY
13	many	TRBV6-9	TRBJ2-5	ASSYTRGAGETQY
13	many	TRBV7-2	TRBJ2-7	ASSLNPGLRYEQY
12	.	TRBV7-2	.	ASSSRQGVSEAF
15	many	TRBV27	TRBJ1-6	ASSLGRARRYYSPLH
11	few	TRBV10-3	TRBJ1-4	ATNRDTNEKLF
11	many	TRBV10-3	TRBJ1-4	AISGTDNEKLF
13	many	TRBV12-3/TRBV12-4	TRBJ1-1	ASSYQLVGNTEAF
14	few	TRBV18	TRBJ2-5	ASSPPGQGNPETQY
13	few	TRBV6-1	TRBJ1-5	ASSPEVPGNQPQH
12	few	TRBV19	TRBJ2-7	ASSTLTGIYEQY
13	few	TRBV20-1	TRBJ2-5	SARDAGLGQETQY
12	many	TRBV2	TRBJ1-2	ASRNDRGLYGYT
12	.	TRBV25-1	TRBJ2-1	ATWTGRSYNEQF